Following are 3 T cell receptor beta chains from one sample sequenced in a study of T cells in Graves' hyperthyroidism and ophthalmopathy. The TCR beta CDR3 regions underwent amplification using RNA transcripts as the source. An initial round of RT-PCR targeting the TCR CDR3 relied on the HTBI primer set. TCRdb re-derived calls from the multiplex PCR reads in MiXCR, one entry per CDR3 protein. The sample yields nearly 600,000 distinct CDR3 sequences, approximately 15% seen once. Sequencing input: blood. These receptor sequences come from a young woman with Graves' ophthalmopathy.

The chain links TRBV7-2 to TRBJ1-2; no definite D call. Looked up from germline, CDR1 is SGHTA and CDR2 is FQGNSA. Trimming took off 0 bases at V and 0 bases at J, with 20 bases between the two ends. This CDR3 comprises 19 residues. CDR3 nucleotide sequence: TGTGCCAGCAGCTTAGCCGCTTATTCCAGCAGGCAAACTAACTATGGCTACACCTTC. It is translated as CASSLAAYSSRQTNYGYTF.

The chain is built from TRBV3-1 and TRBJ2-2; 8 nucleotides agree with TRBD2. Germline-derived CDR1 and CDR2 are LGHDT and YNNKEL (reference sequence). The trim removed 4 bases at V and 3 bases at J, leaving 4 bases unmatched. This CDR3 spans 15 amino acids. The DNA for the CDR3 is TGTGCCAGCAGCCCGGGACTAGTTTACACCGGGGAGCTGTTTTTT. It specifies CASSPGLVYTGELFF.

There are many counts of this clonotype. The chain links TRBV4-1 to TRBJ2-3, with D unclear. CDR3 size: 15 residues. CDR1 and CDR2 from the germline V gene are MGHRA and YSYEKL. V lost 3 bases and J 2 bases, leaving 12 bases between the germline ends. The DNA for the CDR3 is TGCGCCAGCAGCCAGGCGGTAGTTCACACAGATACGCAGTATTTT. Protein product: CASSQAVVHTDTQYF.